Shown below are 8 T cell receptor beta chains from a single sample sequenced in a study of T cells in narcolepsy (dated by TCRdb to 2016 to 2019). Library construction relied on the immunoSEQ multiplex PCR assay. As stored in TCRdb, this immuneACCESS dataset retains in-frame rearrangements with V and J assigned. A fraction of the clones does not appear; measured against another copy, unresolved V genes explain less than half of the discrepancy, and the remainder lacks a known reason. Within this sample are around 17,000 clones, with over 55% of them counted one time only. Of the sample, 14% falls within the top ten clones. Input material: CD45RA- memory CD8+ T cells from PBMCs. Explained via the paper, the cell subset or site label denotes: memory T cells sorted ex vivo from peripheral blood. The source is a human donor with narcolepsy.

CDR3 residues: CASSVVSYEQYF. DNA of the CDR3: TGTGCCAGCAGCGTAGTCTCCTACGAGCAGTACTTC. J is TRBJ2-7 and V is TRBV9, with no clear D. This CDR3 region has 12 residues. Germline loops: CDR1 SGDLS, CDR2 YYNGEE. The germline V and J ends were trimmed by 0 bases and 0 bases, with 1 base remaining between them.

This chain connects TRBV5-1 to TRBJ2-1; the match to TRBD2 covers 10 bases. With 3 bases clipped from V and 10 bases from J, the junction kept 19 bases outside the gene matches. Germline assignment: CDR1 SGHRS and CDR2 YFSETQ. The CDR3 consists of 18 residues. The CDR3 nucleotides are TGCGCCAGCAGCTCCAAAATCAGGCTAGCGGGAGCGTACAGGGAGCAGTTCTTC. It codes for CASSSKIRLAGAYREQFF.

The CDR3 is CASSAARTSGRDTQYF. DNA of the CDR3: TGTGCCAGCAGCGCCGCCAGGACTAGCGGGCGGGATACGCAGTATTTT. This rearrangement joins TRBV9 to TRBJ2-3; 11 nucleotides match TRBD2. Losses at the gene ends were 3 bases for V and 6 bases for J; bases not matched to a gene: 9. CDR3 length equals 16 residues. Germline CDR1 reads SGDLS; CDR2 reads YYNGEE.

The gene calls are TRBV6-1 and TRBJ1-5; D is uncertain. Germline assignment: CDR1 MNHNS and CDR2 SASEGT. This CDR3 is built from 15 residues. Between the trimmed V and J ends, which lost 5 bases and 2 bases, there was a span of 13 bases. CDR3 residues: CASSLDPSGNQPQHF. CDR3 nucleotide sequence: TGTGCCAGCAGTCTCGACCCCTCGGGCAATCAGCCCCAGCATTTT.

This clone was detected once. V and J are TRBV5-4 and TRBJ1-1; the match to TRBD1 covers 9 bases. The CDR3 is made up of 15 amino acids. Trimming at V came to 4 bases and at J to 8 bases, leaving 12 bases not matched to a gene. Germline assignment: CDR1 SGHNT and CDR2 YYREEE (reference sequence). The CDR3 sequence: CASSQPQTGGSEAFF. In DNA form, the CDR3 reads TGTGCCAGCAGCCAACCTCAGACAGGGGGTTCGGAAGCTTTCTTT.

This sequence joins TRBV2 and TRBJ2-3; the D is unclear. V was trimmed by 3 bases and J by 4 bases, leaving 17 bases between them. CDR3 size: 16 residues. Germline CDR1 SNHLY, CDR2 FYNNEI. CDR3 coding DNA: TGTGCCAGCAGTGAGGGTGACATAGATCCCCCAGATACGCAGTATTTT. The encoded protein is CASSEGDIDPPDTQYF.

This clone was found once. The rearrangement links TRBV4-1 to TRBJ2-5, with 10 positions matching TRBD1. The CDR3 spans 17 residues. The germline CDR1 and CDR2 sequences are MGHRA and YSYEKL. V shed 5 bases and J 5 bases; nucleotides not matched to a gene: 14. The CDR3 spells CASSARPGQGIIETQYF. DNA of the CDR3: TGCGCCAGCAGCGCACGACCGGGACAGGGGATTATCGAGACCCAGTACTTC.

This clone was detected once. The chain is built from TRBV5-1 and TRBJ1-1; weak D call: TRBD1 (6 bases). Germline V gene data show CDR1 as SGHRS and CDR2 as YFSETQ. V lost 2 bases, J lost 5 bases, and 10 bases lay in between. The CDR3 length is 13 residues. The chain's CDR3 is CASSFRGATEAFF. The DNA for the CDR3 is TGCGCCAGCAGCTTTCGGGGGGCGACTGAAGCTTTCTTT.